This TCR beta chain was observed in a study of blood T cell repertoires in COVID-19. Study in general: Spain, Italy and the United States supplied samples that represented acute and convalescent COVID-19. PBMCs, B-cell-depleted T cells, or T cells provided the cDNA or gDNA that made up the material.

This clone came up a few times. TCRdb's copy holds only in-frame clones and misses some; the assay was immunoSEQ multiplex PCR. The sample includes 300,000 to 400,000 clones, around 87% seen only once; the top ten take about 2.3%. This CDR3 contains 13 residues. CDR1 SGHAT and CDR2 FQNNGV come from the germline V gene. Trimming removed 4 bases from V and 9 bases from J, with 13 bases in between. Sequenced sample: peripheral blood. This chain uses TRBV11-2 with TRBJ1-3, with D possibly matching TRBD1 (5 bases). The receptor was derived from a woman aged 55-70 years with COVID-19, enrolled during active disease. The CDR3 sequence: CASSYTGPSTIYF. CDR3 bases: TGTGCCAGCAGCTATACAGGACCGAGCACCATATATTTT.